This T cell receptor (beta chain) was profiled in a study of CD8+ T cells in alopecia areata. For the study at large: Treated individuals took tofacitinib by mouth, 5 to 10 mg twice daily.

Remarks on this clone: The target antigen is unknown.

Study-level results: Patients shared TCRs less clearly than mice did, possibly owing to HLA.

After isolation, RNA underwent reverse transcription to generate cDNA as the sequencing template. Sequencing was performed with immunoSEQ multiplex PCR; in TCRdb, only in-frame clones are kept and a portion is missing. The sample carries 200,000 or so clones, roughly 64% recorded once. Trimming stripped 0 bases from V and 3 bases from J, with 11 bases between. The CDR3 is 16 residues long. Per the germline V gene, CDR1 is KGHSH and CDR2 is LQKENI. Sample treatment: oral pan-JAK inhibitor, 5-10 mg twice daily. The source is a human donor with alopecia areata. Material: CD4+ T cells sorted from blood, obtained at week 24, from a patient treated with tofacitinib. V usage is TRBV18 and J usage is TRBJ1-4, with D unclear. CDR3 DNA sequence: TGTGCCAGCTCACCACCGGCGGGAAGATCTAATGAAAAACTGTTTTTT. Its translation: CASSPPAGRSNEKLFF.